Included here is one T cell receptor (beta chain) sequence, with context. These data are taken from a study of blood T cell repertoires in COVID-19. Study as a whole: Some COVID-19 samples were acute and others convalescent; all came from the United States, Italy and Spain. Sample material is recorded as cDNA or gDNA derived from T cells, B-cell-depleted T cells, or PBMCs.

In the source study's methods: Cell counts per sample came from amplifying reference gene primers. Clones were read by immunoSEQ multiplex PCR, and TCRdb kept only the in-frame ones, dropping some. The D gene and trimming were derived from the DNA, and the V and J assignments and clone size from that table. Among around 300,000 clones listed, about nine tenths were seen once. Germline CDR1 and CDR2: GTSNPN and SVGIG (reference sequence). The V segment lost 1 base and the J segment 6 bases; nucleotides outside the gene matches: 6. The CDR3 loop spans 15 amino acids. The chain combines TRBV30 with TRBJ2-2, with 9 bases aligning to TRBD2. The sample consisted of peripheral blood. This receptor was identified in a woman aged 40 to 50 who had recovered from COVID-19. The CDR3 nucleotides read TGTGCCTGGAGTGAGGGTAGCGGGAGATCCGGGGAGCTGTTTTTT. The encoded protein is CAWSEGSGRSGELFF.